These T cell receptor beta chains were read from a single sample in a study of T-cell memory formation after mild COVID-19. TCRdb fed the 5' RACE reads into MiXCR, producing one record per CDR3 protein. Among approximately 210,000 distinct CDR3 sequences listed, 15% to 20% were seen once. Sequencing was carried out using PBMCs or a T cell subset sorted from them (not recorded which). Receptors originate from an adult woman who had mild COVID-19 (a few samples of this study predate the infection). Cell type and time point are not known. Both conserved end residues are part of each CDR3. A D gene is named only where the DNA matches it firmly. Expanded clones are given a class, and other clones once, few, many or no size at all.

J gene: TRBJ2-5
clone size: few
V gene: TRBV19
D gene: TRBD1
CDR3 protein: CGAGTGGQETQYF
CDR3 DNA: TGTGGAGCCGGGACAGGGGGCCAAGAGACCCAGTACTTC

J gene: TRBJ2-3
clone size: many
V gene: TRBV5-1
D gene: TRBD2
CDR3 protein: CASSLTSGSTDTQYF
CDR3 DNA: TGCGCCAGCAGCTTGACTAGCGGGTCCACAGATACGCAGTATTTT

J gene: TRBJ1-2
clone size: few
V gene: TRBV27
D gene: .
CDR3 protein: CASSFISGGGYTF
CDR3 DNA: TGTGCCAGCAGTTTCATCTCCGGGGGCGGCTACACCTTC

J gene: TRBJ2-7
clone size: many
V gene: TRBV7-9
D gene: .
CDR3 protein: CASSPLYEQYF
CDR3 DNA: TGTGCCAGCAGCCCCCTCTACGAGCAGTACTTC

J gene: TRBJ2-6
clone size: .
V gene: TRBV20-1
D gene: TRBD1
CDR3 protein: CSARTGTGSGANVLTF
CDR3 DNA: TGCAGTGCTAGAACAGGGACAGGCTCTGGGGCCAACGTCCTGACTTTC

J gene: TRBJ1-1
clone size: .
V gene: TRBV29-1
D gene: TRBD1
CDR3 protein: CSVDEGAGTEAFF
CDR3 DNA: TGCAGCGTTGATGAGGGGGCCGGGACTGAAGCTTTCTTT

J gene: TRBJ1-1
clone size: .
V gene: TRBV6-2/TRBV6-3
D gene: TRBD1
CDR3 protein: CASIWDRVHTEAFF
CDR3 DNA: TGTGCCAGCATTTGGGACAGGGTGCACACTGAAGCTTTCTTT

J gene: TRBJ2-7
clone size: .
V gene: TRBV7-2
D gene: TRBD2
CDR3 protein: CASSLASSGKGEQYF
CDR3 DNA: TGTGCCAGCAGCTTAGCTTCTAGCGGGAAAGGCGAGCAGTACTTC

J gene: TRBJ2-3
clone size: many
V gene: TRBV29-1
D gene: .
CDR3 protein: CSVRRDMADTQYF
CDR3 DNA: TGCAGCGTTCGGCGGGACATGGCAGATACGCAGTATTTT

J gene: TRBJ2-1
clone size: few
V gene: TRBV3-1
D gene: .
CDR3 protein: CASSQDVGLAYNEQFF
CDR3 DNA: TGTGCCAGCAGCCAAGATGTGGGGTTAGCCTACAATGAGCAGTTCTTC

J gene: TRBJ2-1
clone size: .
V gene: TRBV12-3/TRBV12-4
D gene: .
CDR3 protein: CASSLAINEQFF
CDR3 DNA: TGTGCCAGCAGTTTAGCGATAAATGAGCAGTTCTTC

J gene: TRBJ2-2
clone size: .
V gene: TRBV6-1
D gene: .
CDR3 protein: CASTRGGLPDTGELFF
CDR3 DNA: TGTGCCAGCACCCGTGGGGGGCTTCCGGACACCGGGGAGCTGTTTTTT

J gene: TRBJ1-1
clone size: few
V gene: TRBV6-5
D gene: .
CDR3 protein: CASSYSLNTEAFF
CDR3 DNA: TGTGCCAGCAGTTACTCGCTTAACACTGAAGCTTTCTTT

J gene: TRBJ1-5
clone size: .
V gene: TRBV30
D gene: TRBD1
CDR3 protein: CAWKLGTGGNQPQHF
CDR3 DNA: TGTGCCTGGAAGCTCGGGACAGGAGGCAATCAGCCCCAGCATTTT

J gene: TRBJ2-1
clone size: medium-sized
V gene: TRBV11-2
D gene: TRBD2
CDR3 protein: CASSLLAGVGNEQFF
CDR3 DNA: TGTGCCAGCAGCTTACTAGCGGGAGTAGGGAATGAGCAGTTCTTC

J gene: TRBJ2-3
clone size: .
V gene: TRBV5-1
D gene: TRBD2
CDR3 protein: CASSLAGGSIGDTQYF
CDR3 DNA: TGCGCCAGCAGCTTGGCCGGCGGGAGCATCGGAGATACGCAGTATTTT

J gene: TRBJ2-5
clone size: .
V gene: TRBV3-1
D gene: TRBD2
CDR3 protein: CASSQVLAGVRETQYF
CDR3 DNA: TGTGCCAGCAGCCAAGTCCTAGCGGGAGTACGAGAGACCCAGTACTTC

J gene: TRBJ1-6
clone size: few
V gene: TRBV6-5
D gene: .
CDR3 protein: CASSREGSFRNYSPLHF
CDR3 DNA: TGTGCCAGCAGTAGAGAGGGGTCATTCCGGAATTACTCACCCCTCCACTTT

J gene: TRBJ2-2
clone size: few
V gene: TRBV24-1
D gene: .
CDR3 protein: CATSETGFASGELFF
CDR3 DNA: TGTGCCACCAGTGAAACAGGGTTCGCATCCGGGGAGCTGTTTTTT

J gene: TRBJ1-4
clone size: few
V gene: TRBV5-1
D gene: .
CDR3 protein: CASSFNRPFEKLFF
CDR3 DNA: TGCGCCAGCAGCTTTAACCGGCCTTTCGAAAAACTGTTTTTT

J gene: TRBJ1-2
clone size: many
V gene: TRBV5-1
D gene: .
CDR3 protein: CASSLGGAYGYTF
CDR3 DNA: TGCGCCAGCAGCTTGGGGGGGGCCTATGGCTACACCTTC

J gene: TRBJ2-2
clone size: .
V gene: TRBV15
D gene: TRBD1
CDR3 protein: CATSRDRASTGELFF
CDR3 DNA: TGTGCCACCAGCAGGGACAGGGCGAGCACCGGGGAGCTGTTTTTT

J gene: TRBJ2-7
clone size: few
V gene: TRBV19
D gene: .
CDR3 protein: CASSRGDVSYEQYF
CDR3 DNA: TGTGCCAGTAGCCGCGGGGACGTCTCCTACGAGCAGTACTTC

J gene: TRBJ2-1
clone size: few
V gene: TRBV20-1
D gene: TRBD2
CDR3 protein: CSAASGGVRNEQFF
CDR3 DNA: TGCAGTGCAGCGAGTGGGGGGGTACGGAATGAGCAGTTCTTC